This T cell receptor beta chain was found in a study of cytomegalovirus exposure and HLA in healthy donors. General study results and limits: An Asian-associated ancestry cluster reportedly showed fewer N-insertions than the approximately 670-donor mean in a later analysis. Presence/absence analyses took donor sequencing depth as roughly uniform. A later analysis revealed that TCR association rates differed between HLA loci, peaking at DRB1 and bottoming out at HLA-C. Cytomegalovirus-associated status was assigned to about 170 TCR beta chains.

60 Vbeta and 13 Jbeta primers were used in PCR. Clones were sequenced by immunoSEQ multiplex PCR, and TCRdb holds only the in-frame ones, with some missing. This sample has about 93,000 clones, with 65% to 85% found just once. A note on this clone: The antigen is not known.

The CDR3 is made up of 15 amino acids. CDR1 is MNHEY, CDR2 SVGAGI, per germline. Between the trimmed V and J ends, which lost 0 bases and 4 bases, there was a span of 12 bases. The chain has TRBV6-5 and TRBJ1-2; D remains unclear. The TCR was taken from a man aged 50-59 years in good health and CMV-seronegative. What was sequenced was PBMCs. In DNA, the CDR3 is TGTGCCAGCAGTTACTCGGGCAGTTTAGGCTATGGCTACACCTTC. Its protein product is CASSYSGSLGYGYTF.